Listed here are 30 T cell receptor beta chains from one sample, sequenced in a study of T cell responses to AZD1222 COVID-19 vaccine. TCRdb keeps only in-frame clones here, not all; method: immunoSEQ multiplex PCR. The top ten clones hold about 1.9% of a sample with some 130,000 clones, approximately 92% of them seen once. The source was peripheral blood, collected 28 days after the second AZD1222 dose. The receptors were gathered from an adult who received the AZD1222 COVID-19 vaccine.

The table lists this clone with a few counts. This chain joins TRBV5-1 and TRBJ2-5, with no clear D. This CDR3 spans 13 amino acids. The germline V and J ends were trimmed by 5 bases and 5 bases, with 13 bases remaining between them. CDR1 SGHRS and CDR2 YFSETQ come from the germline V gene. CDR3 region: CASRGSNGETQYF. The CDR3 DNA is TGCGCCAGCAGGGGCTCCAACGGGGAGACCCAGTACTTC.

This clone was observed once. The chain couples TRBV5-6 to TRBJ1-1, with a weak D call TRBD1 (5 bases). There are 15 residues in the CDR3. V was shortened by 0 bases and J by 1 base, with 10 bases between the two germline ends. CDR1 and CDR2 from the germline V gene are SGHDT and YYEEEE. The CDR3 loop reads CASSLERRGNTEAFF. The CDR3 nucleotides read TGTGCCAGCAGCTTGGAAAGGAGGGGGAACACTGAAGCTTTCTTT.

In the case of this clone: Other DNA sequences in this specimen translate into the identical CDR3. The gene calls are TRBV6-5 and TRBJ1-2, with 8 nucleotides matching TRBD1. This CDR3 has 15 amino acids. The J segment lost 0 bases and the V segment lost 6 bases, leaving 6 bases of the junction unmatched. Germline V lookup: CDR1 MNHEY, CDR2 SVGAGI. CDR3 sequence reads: CASSLDRGSNYGYTF. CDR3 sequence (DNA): TGTGCCAGCAGCTTAGACAGGGGATCTAACTATGGCTACACCTTC.

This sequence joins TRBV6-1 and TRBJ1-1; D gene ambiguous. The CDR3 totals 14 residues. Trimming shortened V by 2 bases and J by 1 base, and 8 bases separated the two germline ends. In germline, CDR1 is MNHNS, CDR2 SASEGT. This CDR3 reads CASSESGTNTEAFF. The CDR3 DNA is TGTGCCAGCAGTGAATCGGGCACGAACACTGAAGCTTTCTTT.

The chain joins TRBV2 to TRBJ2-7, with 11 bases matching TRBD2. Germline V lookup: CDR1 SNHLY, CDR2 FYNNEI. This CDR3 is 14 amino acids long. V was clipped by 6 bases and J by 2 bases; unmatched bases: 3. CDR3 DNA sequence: TGTGCCAGCAGGGCGACTAGCGGGACCTACGAGCAGTACTTC. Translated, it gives CASRATSGTYEQYF.

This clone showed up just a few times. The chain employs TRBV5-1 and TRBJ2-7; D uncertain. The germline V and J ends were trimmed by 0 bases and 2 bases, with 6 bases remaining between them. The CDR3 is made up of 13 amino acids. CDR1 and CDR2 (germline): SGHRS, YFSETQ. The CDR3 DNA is TGCGCCAGCAGCTTGGACAGTCCCTACGAGCAGTACGTC. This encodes CASSLDSPYEQYV.

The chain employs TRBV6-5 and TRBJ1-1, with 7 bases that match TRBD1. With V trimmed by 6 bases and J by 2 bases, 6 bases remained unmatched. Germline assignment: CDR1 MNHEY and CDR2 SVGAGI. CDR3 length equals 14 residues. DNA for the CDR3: TGTGCCAGCAGCAGGCAGGGGGGAAACACTGAAGCTTTCTTT. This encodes CASSRQGGNTEAFF.

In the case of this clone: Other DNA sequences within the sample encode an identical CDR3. The CDR3 DNA reads as TGTGCCAGCAGCCCCACGGGGTACACTGAAGCTTTCTTT. It specifies CASSPTGYTEAFF. This rearrangement joins TRBV12-3 or TRBV12-4 to TRBJ1-1, with D unclear. This CDR3 has 13 residues. Trimming took off 6 bases at V and 3 bases at J, with 11 bases between the two ends.

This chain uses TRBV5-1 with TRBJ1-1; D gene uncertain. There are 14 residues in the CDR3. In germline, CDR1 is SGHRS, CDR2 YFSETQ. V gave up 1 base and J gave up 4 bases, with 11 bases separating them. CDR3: CASSLYQVGTEAFF. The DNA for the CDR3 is TGCGCCAGCAGCTTGTACCAGGTGGGCACTGAAGCTTTCTTT.

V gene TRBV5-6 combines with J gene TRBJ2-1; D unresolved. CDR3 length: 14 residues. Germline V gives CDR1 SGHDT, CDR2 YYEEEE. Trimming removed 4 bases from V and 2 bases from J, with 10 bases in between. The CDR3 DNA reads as TGTGCCAGCAGCCGGAGTAGGGCCTACAATGAGCAGTTCTTC. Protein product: CASSRSRAYNEQFF.

The CDR3 DNA follows: TGTGCCAGCAGTTTCGGCCCCGGGTCCCAGCATTTT. Amino acid sequence: CASSFGPGSQHF. This chain links TRBV12-3 or TRBV12-4 with TRBJ1-5; D call uncertain. The CDR3 consists of 12 residues. Trimming pared 3 bases from V and 11 bases from J, leaving 11 bases between.

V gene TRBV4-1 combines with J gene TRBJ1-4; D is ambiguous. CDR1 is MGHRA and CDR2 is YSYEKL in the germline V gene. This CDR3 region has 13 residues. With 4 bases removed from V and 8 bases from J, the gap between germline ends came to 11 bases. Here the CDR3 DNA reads TGCGCCAGCAGCCCACAGTTGCGGGAAAAACTGTTTTTT. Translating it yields CASSPQLREKLFF.

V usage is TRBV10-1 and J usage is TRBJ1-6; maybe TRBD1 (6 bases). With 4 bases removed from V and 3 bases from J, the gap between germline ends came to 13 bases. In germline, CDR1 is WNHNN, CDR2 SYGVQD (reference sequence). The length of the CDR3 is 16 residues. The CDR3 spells CASSGQVRFYNSPLHF. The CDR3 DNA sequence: TGCGCCAGCAGTGGACAGGTTCGGTTCTATAATTCACCCCTCCACTTT.

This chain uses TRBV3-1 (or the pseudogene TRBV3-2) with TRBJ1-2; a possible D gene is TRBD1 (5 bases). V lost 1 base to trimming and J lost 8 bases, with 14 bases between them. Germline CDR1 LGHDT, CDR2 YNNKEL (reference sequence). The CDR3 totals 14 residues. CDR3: CASSQVDRPWGYTF. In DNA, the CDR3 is TGTGCCAGCAGCCAAGTCGACAGACCTTGGGGCTACACCTTC.

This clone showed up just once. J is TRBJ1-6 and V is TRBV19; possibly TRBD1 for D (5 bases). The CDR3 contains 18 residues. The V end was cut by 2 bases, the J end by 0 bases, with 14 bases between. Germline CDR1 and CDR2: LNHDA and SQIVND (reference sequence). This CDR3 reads CASSISGGGVSYNSPLHF. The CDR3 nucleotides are TGTGCCAGTAGTATAAGTGGGGGAGGTGTCTCCTATAATTCACCCCTCCACTTT.

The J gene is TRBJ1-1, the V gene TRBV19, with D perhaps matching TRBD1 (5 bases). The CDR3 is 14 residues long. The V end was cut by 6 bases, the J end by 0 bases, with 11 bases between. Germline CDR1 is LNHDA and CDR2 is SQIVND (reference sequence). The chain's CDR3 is CASRYGGLNTEAFF. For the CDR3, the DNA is TGTGCCAGTAGATATGGGGGGTTGAACACTGAAGCTTTCTTT.

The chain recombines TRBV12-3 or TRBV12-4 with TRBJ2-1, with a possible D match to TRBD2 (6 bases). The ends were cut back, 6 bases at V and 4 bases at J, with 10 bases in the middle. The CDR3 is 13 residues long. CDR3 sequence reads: CASRRDLYNEQFF. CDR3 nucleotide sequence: TGTGCCAGCAGGCGGGACCTATACAATGAGCAGTTCTTC.

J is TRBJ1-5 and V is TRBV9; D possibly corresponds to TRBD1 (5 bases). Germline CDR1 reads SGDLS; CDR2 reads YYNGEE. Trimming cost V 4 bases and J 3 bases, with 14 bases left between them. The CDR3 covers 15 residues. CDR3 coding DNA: TGTGCCAGCAGCCCAGAGGGACGGATCAATCAGCCCCAGCATTTT. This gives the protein CASSPEGRINQPQHF.

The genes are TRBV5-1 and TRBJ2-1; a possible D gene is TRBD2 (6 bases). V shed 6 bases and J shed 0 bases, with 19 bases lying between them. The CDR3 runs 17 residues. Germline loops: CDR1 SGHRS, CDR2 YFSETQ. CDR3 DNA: TGCGCCAGCAAGGGTGAAAATACGGGACTCTCCTACAATGAGCAGTTCTTC. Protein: CASKGENTGLSYNEQFF.

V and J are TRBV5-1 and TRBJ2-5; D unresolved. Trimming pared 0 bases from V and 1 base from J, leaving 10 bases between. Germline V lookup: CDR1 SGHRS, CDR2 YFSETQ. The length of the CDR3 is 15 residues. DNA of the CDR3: TGCGCCAGCAGCTTGGGACGGCCCTCCCAAGAGACCCAGTACTTC. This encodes CASSLGRPSQETQYF.

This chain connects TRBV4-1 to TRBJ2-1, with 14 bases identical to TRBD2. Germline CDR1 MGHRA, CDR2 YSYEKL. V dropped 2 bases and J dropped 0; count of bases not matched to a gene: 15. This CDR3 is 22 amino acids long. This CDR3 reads CASSQIGGVGTSGRVSYNEQFF. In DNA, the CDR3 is TGCGCCAGCAGCCAAATTGGGGGCGTAGGGACTAGCGGGAGAGTCTCCTACAATGAGCAGTTCTTC.

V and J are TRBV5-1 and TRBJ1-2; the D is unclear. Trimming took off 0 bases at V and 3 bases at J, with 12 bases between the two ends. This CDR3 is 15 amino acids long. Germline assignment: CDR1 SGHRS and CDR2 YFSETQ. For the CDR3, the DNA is TGCGCCAGCAGCTTGGTGTCAGATGCTGACTATGGCTACACCTTC. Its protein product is CASSLVSDADYGYTF.

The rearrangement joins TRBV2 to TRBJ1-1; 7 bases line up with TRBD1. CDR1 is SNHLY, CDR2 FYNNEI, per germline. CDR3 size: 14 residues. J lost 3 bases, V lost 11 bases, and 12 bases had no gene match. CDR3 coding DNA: TGTGCCGGGAAGAGACAGGGTGAATACACTGAAGCTTTCTTT. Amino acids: CAGKRQGEYTEAFF. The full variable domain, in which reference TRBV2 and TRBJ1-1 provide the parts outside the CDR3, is EPEVTQTPSHQVTQMGQEVILRCVPISNHLYFYWYRQILGQKVEFLVSFYNNEISEKSEIFDDQFSVERPDGSNFTLKIRSTKLEDSAMYFCAGKRQGEYTEAFFGQGTRLTVV.

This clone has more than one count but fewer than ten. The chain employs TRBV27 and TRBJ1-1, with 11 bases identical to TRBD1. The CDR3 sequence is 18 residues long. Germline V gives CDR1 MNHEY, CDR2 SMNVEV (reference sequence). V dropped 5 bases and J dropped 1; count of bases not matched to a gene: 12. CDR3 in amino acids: CASSRYGTGGFGNTEAFF. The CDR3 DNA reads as TGTGCCAGCAGTAGGTATGGGACAGGGGGGTTCGGGAACACTGAAGCTTTCTTT.

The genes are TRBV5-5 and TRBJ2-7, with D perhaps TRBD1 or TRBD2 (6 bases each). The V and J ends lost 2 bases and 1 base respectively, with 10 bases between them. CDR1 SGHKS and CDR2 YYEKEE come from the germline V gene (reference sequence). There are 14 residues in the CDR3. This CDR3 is CASSFGGGSYEQYF. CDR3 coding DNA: TGTGCCAGCAGCTTCGGAGGGGGTTCCTACGAGCAGTACTTC. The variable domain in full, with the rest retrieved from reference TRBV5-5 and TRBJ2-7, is DAGVTQSPTHLIKTRGQQVTLRCSPISGHKSVSWYQQVLGQGPQFIFQYYEKEERGRGNFPDRFSARQFPNYSSELNVNALLLGDSALYLCASSFGGGSYEQYFGPGTRLTVT.

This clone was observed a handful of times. CDR3 in amino acids: CASSPRTGGSTEAFF. The DNA of the CDR3 is TGTGCCAGCAGCCCACGGACAGGGGGAAGTACTGAAGCTTTCTTT. The chain combines TRBV11-2 with TRBJ1-1; 10 nucleotides agree with TRBD1. The germline CDR1 and CDR2 sequences are SGHAT and FQNNGV. The trim removed 5 bases at V and 5 bases at J, leaving 8 bases unmatched. The CDR3 is 15 residues long.

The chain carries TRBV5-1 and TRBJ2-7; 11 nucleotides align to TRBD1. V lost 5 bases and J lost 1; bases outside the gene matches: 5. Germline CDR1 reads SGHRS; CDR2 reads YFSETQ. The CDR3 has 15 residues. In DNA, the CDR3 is TGCGCCAGCAGTTGGGGGACAGGGGGTTCCTACGAGCAGTACGTC. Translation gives CASSWGTGGSYEQYV.

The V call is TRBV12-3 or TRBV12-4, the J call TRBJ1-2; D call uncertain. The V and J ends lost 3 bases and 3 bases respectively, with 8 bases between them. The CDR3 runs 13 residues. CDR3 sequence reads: CASSLKHYYGYTF. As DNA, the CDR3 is TGTGCCAGCAGTTTGAAGCACTACTATGGCTACACCTTC.

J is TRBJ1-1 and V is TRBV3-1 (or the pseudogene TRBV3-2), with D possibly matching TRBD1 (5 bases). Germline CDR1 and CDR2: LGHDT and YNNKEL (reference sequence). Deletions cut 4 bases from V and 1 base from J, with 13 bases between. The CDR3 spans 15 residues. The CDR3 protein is CASSPLFGGNTEAFF. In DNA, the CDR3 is TGTGCCAGCAGCCCCCTCTTCGGGGGGAACACTGAAGCTTTCTTT.

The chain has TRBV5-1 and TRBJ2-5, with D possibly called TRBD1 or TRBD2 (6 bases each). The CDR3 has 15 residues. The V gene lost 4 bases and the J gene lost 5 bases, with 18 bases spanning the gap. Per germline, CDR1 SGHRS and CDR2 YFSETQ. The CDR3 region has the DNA TGCGCCAGCAGCGCGGGGACATACGACAGGGAGACCCAGTACTTC. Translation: CASSAGTYDRETQYF. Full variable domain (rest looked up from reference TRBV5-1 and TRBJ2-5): KAGVTQTPRYLIKTRGQQVTLSCSPISGHRSVSWYQQTPGQGLQFLFEYFSETQRNKGNFPGRFSGRQFSNSRSEMNVSTLELGDSALYLCASSAGTYDRETQYFGPGTRLLVL.